This T cell receptor beta chain was recorded in a study of blood T cells in healthy people across ages. A J-beta primer mix and a sample-barcoded 5' primer were used in a second PCR of roughly 6 to 11 cycles. Each CDR3 protein is one row after TCRdb ran MiXCR on the 5' RACE reads. Counted here are over 950,000 distinct CDR3 sequences, about 51% occurring once; the ten biggest clones make up about 22%. The receptor comes from a woman aged 60 to 75 in good health. Input material: blood.

The CDR3 region has the DNA TGTGCCAGCAGCCAAGTCCCGCAGGAGCAGTTCTTC. Its translation is CASSQVPQEQFF. This sequence joins TRBV3-1 and TRBJ2-1, with D unclear. The CDR3 runs 12 residues. The V end was cut by 1 base, the J end by 10 bases, with 8 bases between. The germline gives CDR1 LGHDT, CDR2 YNNKEL (reference sequence).